What follows describes a single T cell receptor beta chain. The entry originates in a study of cytomegalovirus exposure and HLA in healthy donors. The CDR3 runs to 15 residues. Unmatched junction bases numbered 8, after V lost 1 base and J lost 8 bases. In germline, CDR1 is MGHRA, CDR2 YSYEKL. PCR used 60 Vbeta primers and 13 Jbeta primers. Sequencing used immunoSEQ multiplex PCR; TCRdb keeps in-frame clones, though not all of them. The data contain about 110,000 clones, approximately 84% of them singletons. V gene TRBV4-1 combines with J gene TRBJ2-1; 7 bases map to TRBD1. Specimen: PBMCs. The source is a male donor in good health and CMV-seronegative. The CDR3, as DNA: TGCGCCAGCAGCCAAGTAACCAGACAGGGCTATGAGCAGTTCTTC. It yields the protein CASSQVTRQGYEQFF.